These 32 T cell receptor beta chains were sequenced from one sample in a study of T cell responses to AZD1222 COVID-19 vaccine. Method: immunoSEQ multiplex PCR; TCRdb's copy keeps in-frame clones and lacks some. The sample records tens of thousands of clones, 85% to 90% being singletons. The sequenced sample was peripheral blood, obtained on day 0 of AZD1222 vaccination. Receptor source: an adult in good health.

The chain links TRBV30 to TRBJ1-6; 7 bases map to TRBD1. The CDR3 sequence is 17 residues long. CDR1 and CDR2 from the germline V gene are GTSNPN and SVGIG (reference sequence). V shed 5 bases and J 10 bases; nucleotides not matched to a gene: 20. The CDR3: CAWAVTFPRQGRSPLHF. The CDR3 nucleotides are TGTGCCTGGGCCGTTACGTTCCCCCGACAGGGCCGATCACCCCTCCACTTT.

The chain has TRBV7-6 and TRBJ1-1, with D unresolved. Trimming cost V 4 bases and J 1 base, with 13 bases left between them. The CDR3 consists of 15 residues. The V gene's germline CDR1 is SGHVS and CDR2 FNYEAQ. The CDR3 here is CASSWGVAGNTEAFF. CDR3 sequence (DNA): TGTGCCAGCAGCTGGGGTGTGGCGGGGAACACTGAAGCTTTCTTT. Full variable domain (rest looked up from reference TRBV7-6 and TRBJ1-1): GAGVSQSPRYKVTKRGQDVALRCDPISGHVSLYWYRQALGQGPEFLTYFNYEAQQDKSGLPNDRFSAERPEGSISTLTIQRTEQRDSAMYRCASSWGVAGNTEAFFGQGTRLTVV.

The chain links TRBV12-5 to TRBJ2-3, with D perhaps matching TRBD2 (6 bases). V was cut by 7 bases and J by 0 bases, with 14 bases left in between. The germline gives CDR1 LGHNT, CDR2 FRNRAP. CDR3 length: 15 residues. The CDR3 region has the DNA TGTGCTAGTGCCCGGGGAAGCGGGAGCACAGATACGCAGTATTTT. As protein: CASARGSGSTDTQYF.

The rearrangement links TRBV7-9 to TRBJ2-5; D possibly matches TRBD1 or TRBD2 (5 bases each). The CDR3 runs to 15 residues. Germline CDR1 is SEHNR and CDR2 is FQNEAQ (reference sequence). The V end lost 6 bases, the J end lost 4 bases, and 18 bases lay between the germline ends. The DNA of the CDR3 is TGTGCCAGCAGTCGCCATGAGGGGCTGGGAGAGACCCAGTACTTC. It encodes CASSRHEGLGETQYF. The full variable domain, rest sourced from reference TRBV7-9 and TRBJ2-5, is DTGVSQNPRHKITKRGQNVTFRCDPISEHNRLYWYRQTLGQGPEFLTYFQNEAQLEKSRLLSDRFSAERPKGSFSTLEIQRTEQGDSAMYLCASSRHEGLGETQYFGPGTRLLVL.

The rearrangement links TRBV6-1 to TRBJ1-2, with a tentative D call TRBD1 (6 bases). CDR3 length: 16 amino acids. Germline CDR1 is MNHNS and CDR2 is SASEGT. V gave up 2 bases and J gave up 2 bases, with 15 bases separating them. CDR3 coding DNA: TGTGCCAGCAGTGAACAGCCCACAGGGACCAACTATGGCTACACCTTC. Its translation: CASSEQPTGTNYGYTF.

The V call is TRBV30, the J call TRBJ2-3; D might be TRBD2 (7 bases). The V end was cut by 4 bases, the J end by 7 bases, with 18 bases between. Germline V CDR1 and CDR2: GTSNPN, SVGIG (reference sequence). The CDR3 is 14 amino acids. CDR3 amino acids: CAWTQGGGRNTQYF. As DNA, the CDR3 is TGTGCCTGGACTCAGGGAGGGGGGAGGAATACGCAGTATTTT.

J is TRBJ1-5 and V is TRBV5-6; D gene unclear. V lost 1 base to trimming and J lost 0 bases, with 8 bases between them. This CDR3 has 15 residues. CDR1 is SGHDT, CDR2 YYEEEE, per germline. The CDR3 sequence: CASSLLGNSNQPQHF. CDR3 sequence (DNA): TGTGCCAGCAGCTTGCTTGGAAATAGCAATCAGCCCCAGCATTTT.

The chain links TRBV28 to TRBJ1-2; D is uncertain. V was shortened by 6 bases and J by 1 base, with 18 bases between the two germline ends. Per germline, CDR1 MDHEN and CDR2 SYDVKM. The CDR3 has 16 residues. Here the CDR3 DNA reads TGTGCCAGCAGCCCCTCGGGCTACGGAATTAACTATGGCTACACCTTC. This codes for CASSPSGYGINYGYTF.

The V and J genes are TRBV12-5 and TRBJ2-3, with D perhaps TRBD1 (5 bases). The CDR3 has 17 residues. Germline V gives CDR1 LGHNT, CDR2 FRNRAP. Trimming removed 2 bases at V and 0 bases at J, with 15 bases between. The CDR3 nucleotides read TGTGCTAGTGGTTTGAACCGACAGCTTCGAAGCACAGATACGCAGTATTTT. Amino acid sequence: CASGLNRQLRSTDTQYF.

The rearrangement links TRBV27 to TRBJ2-7; 9 nucleotides match TRBD1. The V segment lost 3 bases and the J segment 2 bases; nucleotides outside the gene matches: 8. The CDR3 is 16 amino acids. Germline V gene sequence: CDR1 MNHEY, CDR2 SMNVEV (reference sequence). As DNA, the CDR3 is TGTGCCAGCAGTTTTCTGACGGACAGGGGCACCTACGAGCAGTACTTC. Translated: CASSFLTDRGTYEQYF.

V gene TRBV6-5 combines with J gene TRBJ1-3; D gene uncertain. The CDR3 has 11 amino acids. The germline CDR1 and CDR2 sequences are MNHEY and SVGAGI. With 10 bases removed from V and 4 bases from J, the gap between germline ends came to 8 bases. The CDR3 here is CAIRNGNTIYF. For the CDR3, the DNA is TGTGCCATCAGGAACGGAAACACCATATATTTT.

This chain joins TRBV20-1 and TRBJ1-2; D not resolved. This CDR3 has 11 residues. Germline CDR1 is DFQATT and CDR2 is SNEGSKA (reference sequence). V lost 4 bases and J lost 8, with 11 bases in between. CDR3 DNA sequence: TGCAGTGCTACCCCCGGGCGCGGCTACACCTTC. This gives the protein CSATPGRGYTF.

V and J are TRBV15 and TRBJ1-1; D remains unclear. Germline V gene data show CDR1 as LNHNV and CDR2 as YYDKDF (reference sequence). The CDR3 is 15 residues long. Trimming stripped 3 bases from V and 3 bases from J, with 14 bases between. The CDR3 coding sequence is TGTGCCACCAGCAGGAGGGCAGGTATGGACACTGAAGCTTTCTTT. Translating gives CATSRRAGMDTEAFF.

The V gene is TRBV6-2 or TRBV6-3, the J gene TRBJ1-1, with 11 nucleotides matching TRBD1. CDR1 MNHEY and CDR2 SVGEGT come from the germline V gene. The J segment lost 3 bases and the V segment lost 2 bases, leaving 2 bases of the junction unmatched. The CDR3 contains 15 residues. The CDR3: CASSYGGQGDTEAFF. CDR3 in DNA: TGTGCCAGCAGTTACGGGGGACAGGGGGACACTGAAGCTTTCTTT.

V gene TRBV29-1 combines with J gene TRBJ1-2; D remains unclear. This CDR3 has 12 residues. Between the trimmed V and J ends, which lost 3 bases and 0 bases, there was a span of 5 bases. Germline V gene sequence: CDR1 SQVTM, CDR2 ANQGSEA. The CDR3 DNA follows: TGCAGCGTTGAGGCGGCTAACTATGGCTACACCTTC. It encodes CSVEAANYGYTF.

CDR3 nucleotides: TGTGCCAGCAGCTTAGATATCCAGCGGGGCTACAATGAGCAGTTCTTC. Residues: CASSLDIQRGYNEQFF. The chain joins TRBV11-2 to TRBJ2-1, with 7 bases identical to TRBD2. The J segment lost 3 bases and the V segment lost 0 bases, leaving 5 bases of the junction unmatched. This CDR3 has 16 residues. The germline CDR1 and CDR2 sequences are SGHAT and FQNNGV. The full variable domain, its missing parts supplied by reference TRBV11-2 and TRBJ2-1, is EAGVAQSPRYKIIEKRQSVAFWCNPISGHATLYWYQQILGQGPKLLIQFQNNGVVDDSQLPKDRFSAERLKGVDSTLKIQPAKLEDSAVYLCASSLDIQRGYNEQFFGPGTRLTVL.

The chain uses TRBV14 and TRBJ1-2; no firm D call. V was trimmed by 1 base and J by 4 bases, leaving 13 bases between them. CDR3 length: 15 residues. The V gene's germline CDR1 is SGHDN and CDR2 FVKESK. CDR3 region: CASSQARAGIYGYTF. Here the CDR3 DNA reads TGTGCCAGCAGCCAAGCTAGGGCAGGAATCTATGGCTACACCTTC.

The chain carries TRBV30 and TRBJ1-5; D remains ambiguous. The CDR3 length is 12 residues. Trimming removed 5 bases at V and 2 bases at J, with 7 bases between. Germline V gene lookup returns CDR1 GTSNPN and CDR2 SVGIG (reference sequence). The CDR3, as DNA: TGTGCCTGGGAGCGGGGCAATCAGCCCCAGCATTTT. It yields the protein CAWERGNQPQHF. The full variable domain, completed using reference TRBV30 and TRBJ1-5, is SQTIHQWPATLVQPVGSPLSLECTVEGTSNPNLYWYRQAAGRGLQLLFYSVGIGQISSEVPQNLSASRPQDRQFILSSKKLLLSDSGFYLCAWERGNQPQHFGDGTRLSIL.

This sequence joins TRBV19 and TRBJ1-5; D is possibly TRBD1 (5 bases). V was pared by 6 bases and J by 6 bases, with 15 bases between. Germline CDR1 and CDR2: LNHDA and SQIVND (reference sequence). This CDR3 has 14 residues. The CDR3 nucleotides are TGTGCCAGTAGGGGGGAGGGTTGGATTCAGCCCCAGCATTTT. It encodes CASRGEGWIQPQHF.

The chain is built from TRBV2 and TRBJ1-5; D is perhaps TRBD1 (5 bases). The CDR3 spans 15 residues. Trimming took 5 bases from V and 2 from J, leaving 13 bases between them. Germline V gives CDR1 SNHLY, CDR2 FYNNEI. The CDR3 here is CASSPLGGRNQPQHF. The CDR3 coding sequence is TGTGCCAGCAGTCCCCTGGGGGGTCGCAATCAGCCCCAGCATTTT.

This chain uses TRBV25-1 with TRBJ2-2; D not resolved. V gave up 2 bases and J gave up 0 bases, with 4 bases separating them. From germline, CDR1 is MGHDK and CDR2 SYGVNS. The CDR3 spans 14 residues. The CDR3, as DNA: TGTGCCAGCAGTGAACAGGCGAACACCGGGGAGCTGTTTTTT. It codes for CASSEQANTGELFF.

This clone was detected once. The chain has TRBV19 and TRBJ2-1, with D maybe TRBD2 (5 bases). From germline, CDR1 is LNHDA and CDR2 SQIVND (reference sequence). This CDR3 has 12 residues. V lost 4 bases to trimming and J lost 11 bases, with 12 bases between them. The CDR3 is CASSTLANQQFF. The CDR3 DNA sequence: TGTGCCAGTAGTACCTTAGCGAACCAGCAGTTCTTC.

In this sample, this clone turned up once. V usage is TRBV5-1 and J usage is TRBJ2-2, with 11 nucleotides matching TRBD1. With 3 bases clipped from V and 3 bases from J, the junction kept 1 base outside the gene matches. This CDR3 contains 15 residues. Germline V lookup: CDR1 SGHRS, CDR2 YFSETQ. CDR3: CASSSGQGDTGELFF. DNA for the CDR3: TGCGCCAGCAGCTCGGGACAGGGGGACACCGGGGAGCTGTTTTTT. The full variable domain, completed using reference TRBV5-1 and TRBJ2-2, is KAGVTQTPRYLIKTRGQQVTLSCSPISGHRSVSWYQQTPGQGLQFLFEYFSETQRNKGNFPGRFSGRQFSNSRSEMNVSTLELGDSALYLCASSSGQGDTGELFFGEGSRLTVL.

This rearrangement joins TRBV5-6 to TRBJ2-7; D is perhaps TRBD2 (5 bases). CDR3 size: 18 residues. In germline, CDR1 is SGHDT, CDR2 YYEEEE. V lost 4 bases to trimming and J lost 3 bases, with 26 bases between them. DNA of the CDR3: TGTGCCAGCAGCCAGGATCCCTCCGACGGGATCCTACGCTACGAGCAGTACTTC. Its translation: CASSQDPSDGILRYEQYF.

V is TRBV5-1 and J is TRBJ1-2; 8 bases are shared with TRBD1. Germline CDR1 reads SGHRS; CDR2 reads YFSETQ. V shed 0 bases and J 6 bases; nucleotides not matched to a gene: 4. The length of the CDR3 is 14 residues. CDR3 coding DNA: TGCGCCAGCAGCTTGGGGTCAGGGGGCGATGGCTACACCTTC. This codes for CASSLGSGGDGYTF.

This clone showed up just once. The chain is built from TRBV5-1 and TRBJ2-5; D not certain. Trimming took off 2 bases at V and 5 bases at J, with 4 bases between the two ends. Germline V gene lookup returns CDR1 SGHRS and CDR2 YFSETQ. CDR3 size: 11 residues. CDR3: CASSLRETQYF. In DNA form, the CDR3 reads TGCGCCAGCAGCTTAAGGGAGACCCAGTACTTC.

This clone is classed as medium-sized. Here the CDR3 reads CASSADSNPKTNSPLHF. In DNA, the CDR3 is TGTGCCAGCAGCGCCGACTCCAACCCAAAAACCAATTCACCCCTCCACTTT. The V gene is TRBV9, the J gene TRBJ1-6, with D unclear. The CDR3 extends over 17 amino acids. Germline V gives CDR1 SGDLS, CDR2 YYNGEE. V was pared by 3 bases and J by 7 bases, with 20 bases between.

CDR3 sequence reads: CASSFNLQGAYGYTF. DNA for the CDR3: TGTGCCAGCAGCTTCAACCTACAGGGGGCCTATGGCTACACCTTC. The chain is built from TRBV7-8 and TRBJ1-2, with 9 bases identical to TRBD1. Trimming removed 3 bases from V and 4 bases from J; junction bases left unmatched: 6. CDR1 is SGHVS, CDR2 FQNEAQ, per germline. The CDR3 contains 15 residues. The full variable domain, rest sourced from reference TRBV7-8 and TRBJ1-2, is GAGVSQSPRYKVAKRGQDVALRCDPISGHVSLFWYQQALGQGPEFLTYFQNEAQLDKSGLPSDRFFAERPEGSVSTLKIQRTQQEDSAVYLCASSFNLQGAYGYTFGSGTRLTVV.

This chain joins TRBV6-5 and TRBJ2-5; TRBD1 matches at 8 bases. Germline loops: CDR1 MNHEY, CDR2 SVGAGI. The CDR3 is 14 amino acids. Germline trimming cut 8 bases from V and 5 bases from J; bases unmatched to any gene: 10. CDR3 amino acids: CASGTGGSWETQYF. The CDR3 coding sequence is TGTGCCAGCGGAACAGGGGGTTCATGGGAGACCCAGTACTTC.

This clone was found once. V and J are TRBV7-2 and TRBJ1-3, with a weak D call TRBD1 (5 bases). CDR3 length: 15 residues. The germline V gene encodes CDR1 SGHTA and CDR2 FQGNSA. The V end was cut by 6 bases, the J end by 2 bases, with 14 bases between. The CDR3 region has the DNA TGTGCCAGCAGATCCGGGACGCATACTGGAAACACCATATATTTT. It translates to CASRSGTHTGNTIYF.

This chain uses TRBV19 with TRBJ1-1; D is unresolved. CDR3 length: 14 amino acids. Trimming left V 5 bases short and J 3 bases short, with 13 bases between. The germline CDR1 and CDR2 sequences are LNHDA and SQIVND (reference sequence). CDR3 in DNA: TGTGCCAGTAGTGGGTCGGGTGGTCACACTGAAGCTTTCTTT. Translating it yields CASSGSGGHTEAFF.

The gene calls are TRBV4-1 and TRBJ1-1, with D maybe TRBD1 (6 bases). The CDR3 has 12 residues. Germline V CDR1 and CDR2: MGHRA, YSYEKL. The V gene lost 10 bases and the J gene lost 1 base, with 10 bases spanning the gap. CDR3 protein: CATRGANTEAFF. DNA for the CDR3: TGCGCCACCAGGGGAGCGAACACTGAAGCTTTCTTT.